These 12 T cell receptor beta chains share one sample of origin, sequenced in a study of control samples from healthy donors and cancer patients. Sequencing used immunoSEQ multiplex PCR; TCRdb keeps in-frame clones, though not all of them. The sample has about 100,000 clones, about 80% seen once. What was sequenced was blood. The receptors shown here come from a man between 18 and 35 years old in good health.

This clone has only a few counts. V gene TRBV7-8 combines with J gene TRBJ2-3; TRBD2 matches 11 bases. There are 18 residues in the CDR3. From germline, CDR1 is SGHVS and CDR2 FQNEAQ. Trimming at V came to 4 bases and at J to 2 bases, leaving 11 bases not matched to a gene. The CDR3 DNA reads TGTGCCAGCAGCTCCCCAAAACTAGCGGGGGTTTCCACAGATACGCAGTATTTT. Its protein product is CASSSPKLAGVSTDTQYF.

This chain links TRBV18 with TRBJ1-1, with D unresolved. Trimming took 5 bases from V and 6 from J, leaving 13 bases between them. The CDR3 runs 13 residues. In germline, CDR1 is KGHSH, CDR2 LQKENI. The CDR3 coding sequence is TGTGCCAGCTCAACTGCTTTCGTAGCTGAAGCTTTCTTT. It codes for CASSTAFVAEAFF. Together with reference TRBV18 and TRBJ1-1, the CDR3 gives the full variable domain: NAGVMQNPRHLVRRRGQEARLRCSPMKGHSHVYWYRQLPEEGLKFMVYLQKENIIDESGMPKERFSAEFPKEGPSILRIQQVVRGDSAAYFCASSTAFVAEAFFGQGTRLTVV.

The J gene is TRBJ2-1, the V gene TRBV4-3; 13 bases are a match to TRBD2. From germline, CDR1 is LGHNA and CDR2 YSLEER. V lost 3 bases and J lost 5; bases outside the gene matches: 4. The CDR3 consists of 16 residues. CDR3 DNA: TGCGCCAGCAGCCAGGGACTAGCGGGGCCCAACAATGAGCAGTTCTTC. It specifies CASSQGLAGPNNEQFF.

The V and J genes are TRBV11-2 and TRBJ2-7, with TRBD1 matching over 10 bases. There are 15 residues in the CDR3. Germline assignment: CDR1 SGHAT and CDR2 FQNNGV. V shed 5 bases and J 4 bases; nucleotides not matched to a gene: 8. CDR3 residues: CASSAADRGSYEQYV. CDR3 sequence (DNA): TGTGCCAGCAGCGCCGCGGACAGGGGGTCTTACGAGCAGTACGTC.

This sequence joins TRBV6-6 and TRBJ1-2; D gene uncertain. The CDR3 has 14 amino acids. The germline V and J ends were trimmed by 5 bases and 0 bases, with 10 bases remaining between them. Germline V lookup: CDR1 MNHNY, CDR2 SVGAGI (reference sequence). Here the CDR3 DNA reads TGTGCCAGCAGTCCTGTAAAGGCTAACTATGGCTACACCTTC. This sequence encodes CASSPVKANYGYTF.

The CDR3 loop reads CASSQSRGEQFF. CDR3 sequence (DNA): TGTGCCAGCAGCCAGAGTCGGGGCGAGCAGTTCTTC. The rearrangement links TRBV5-4 to TRBJ2-1; D tentatively fits TRBD1 or TRBD2 (5 bases each). The germline V gene has CDR1 SGHNT and CDR2 YYREEE (reference sequence). This CDR3 contains 12 residues. The V end lost 4 bases, the J end lost 10 bases, and 12 bases lay between the germline ends.

The chain recombines TRBV21-1 with TRBJ1-5. TRBV21-1 is a documented pseudogene. The CDR3 spans 16 residues. CDR3 in DNA: TGTGCCAGCAGCACGGAAGGGACCAGGTCCCATCAGCCCCAGCATTTT. This translates into CASSTEGTRSHQPQHF.

The chain carries TRBV2 and TRBJ2-3; TRBD2 matches at 10 bases. The CDR3 runs to 15 residues. CDR1 is SNHLY and CDR2 is FYNNEI in the germline V gene. Trimming cost V 6 bases and J 1 base; bases outside gene matches: 4. This CDR3 is CASSPTSGGTDTQYF. DNA for the CDR3: TGTGCCAGCAGCCCTACTAGCGGGGGCACAGATACGCAGTATTTT. Based on the CDR3 plus reference TRBV2 and TRBJ2-3, the full variable domain is EPEVTQTPSHQVTQMGQEVILRCVPISNHLYFYWYRQILGQKVEFLVSFYNNEISEKSEIFDDQFSVERPDGSNFTLKIRSTKLEDSAMYFCASSPTSGGTDTQYFGPGTRLTVL.

This clone was found once. The genes are TRBV6-5 and TRBJ1-2, with D perhaps TRBD1 (5 bases). Germline CDR1 reads MNHEY; CDR2 reads SVGAGI. This CDR3 has 14 residues. Trimming took off 0 bases at V and 4 bases at J, with 9 bases between the two ends. CDR3 residues: CASSYSRGSYGYTF. The DNA for the CDR3 is TGTGCCAGCAGTTACTCGCGGGGGTCCTATGGCTACACCTTC.

This clone was found a few times. The CDR3 spells CASSLRLAGGLTYEQYF. In DNA, the CDR3 is TGTGCCAGCAGCTTAAGGCTAGCGGGGGGACTTACCTACGAGCAGTACTTC. The chain carries TRBV7-9 and TRBJ2-7; 11 nucleotides agree with TRBD2. Germline V lookup: CDR1 SEHNR, CDR2 FQNEAQ (reference sequence). J was trimmed by 2 bases and V by 2 bases; bases with no gene match: 8. This CDR3 has 17 residues.

This clone has just one count. The rearrangement uses TRBV3-1 (or the pseudogene TRBV3-2) and TRBJ1-4, with D perhaps matching TRBD1 (5 bases). Trimming pared 0 bases from V and 7 bases from J, leaving 12 bases between. Germline loops: CDR1 LGHDT, CDR2 YNNKEL (reference sequence). This CDR3 region has 15 residues. CDR3 nucleotide sequence: TGTGCCAGCAGCCAAGACGGAGGGGACGGTGAAAAACTGTTTTTT. Encoded protein: CASSQDGGDGEKLFF.

The chain uses TRBV9 and TRBJ1-4; unclear D gene. Looked up from germline, CDR1 is SGDLS and CDR2 is YYNGEE. The CDR3 sequence is 15 residues long. The germline V and J ends were trimmed by 0 bases and 6 bases, with 12 bases remaining between them. CDR3 coding DNA: TGTGCCAGCAGCGTAGGGAGTCGCGGAGATGAAAAACTGTTTTTT. Protein product: CASSVGSRGDEKLFF.